This T cell receptor (beta chain) was observed in a study of OX40 agonist ivuxolimab in advanced cancers. The overall study: Hepatocellular carcinoma, melanoma, renal cell or head and neck cancer affected the dose-escalation patients. Previous treatment with anti-PD-1, anti-PD-L1 or anti-CTLA-4 therapy was allowed; 40% had received some.

Study-wide results and limits: Compared with CD4+, CD8+ T cells on average had more expanded clones.

This clone turned up a few times. Its antigen is unknown. Trimming stripped 7 bases from V and 0 bases from J, with 16 bases between. The CDR3 loop spans 15 amino acids. Germline values: CDR1 MDHEN, CDR2 SYDVKM. TCRdb's table, derived via immunoSEQ multiplex PCR, lists solely in-frame clones and lacks some. The repertoire holds tens of thousands of clones, over 80% seen once, with more than 1.5% in the top ten. The specimen comprised CD4+ or CD8+ T cells sorted from blood, sampled in a trial of the OX40 agonist ivuxolimab. The rearrangement links TRBV28 to TRBJ2-7, with D maybe TRBD1 (6 bases). This clonotype was sampled from an adult with an advanced solid tumor such as melanoma, head and neck, liver or kidney cancer. The chain's CDR3 is CASKPYQGTSYEQYF. CDR3 sequence (DNA): TGTGCCAGCAAACCTTATCAGGGGACCTCCTACGAGCAGTACTTC.